A single sample gave rise to the 21 T cell receptor beta chains below, sequenced in a study of blood T cell repertoires in COVID-19. TCRdb keeps only in-frame clones here, not all; method: immunoSEQ multiplex PCR. This table has 250,000 to 350,000 clones, 65% to 85% appearing once. Sequencing was done on a sample of peripheral blood. The source is a person aged 65 to 79 with COVID-19, enrolled during active disease.

This chain connects TRBV9 to TRBJ1-4; a weak D match, TRBD1 (5 bases). The germline CDR1 and CDR2 sequences are SGDLS and YYNGEE. Trimming cost V 3 bases and J 10 bases, with 25 bases left between them. This CDR3 comprises 17 residues. The CDR3 loop reads CASSEGEVTDIFRKLFF. The CDR3 bases are TGTGCCAGCAGCGAAGGTGAAGTGACAGATATATTTCGAAAACTGTTTTTT.

This clone was seen a single time. The J gene is TRBJ1-2, the V gene TRBV6-5, with D hard to call. Germline-derived CDR1 and CDR2 are MNHEY and SVGAGI. V shed 6 bases and J shed 6 bases, with 20 bases lying between them. The CDR3 sequence is 15 residues long. Here the CDR3 DNA reads TGTGCCAGCAGCCACCGGAGAGGATTGCGCGATGGCTACACCTTC. This gives the protein CASSHRRGLRDGYTF.

This rearrangement joins TRBV7-2 to TRBJ2-1; 10 bases map to TRBD2. There are 18 residues in the CDR3. Germline trimming cut 8 bases from V and 0 bases from J; bases unmatched to any gene: 13. Germline CDR1 reads SGHTA; CDR2 reads FQGNSA. CDR3 coding DNA: TGTGCCAGCCCCCCCCCTGGAGGACTAGCGGACTCCTACAATGAGCAGTTCTTC. Translating gives CASPPPGGLADSYNEQFF.

The count of this clone is one. The chain recombines TRBV5-6 with TRBJ1-2; possible D gene TRBD1, 6 bases. The CDR3 is 14 residues long. Trimming shortened V by 0 bases and J by 2 bases, and 8 bases separated the two germline ends. Germline V lookup: CDR1 SGHDT, CDR2 YYEEEE. The CDR3 DNA sequence: TGTGCCAGCAGCTTGGGGCAGGGGAACTATGGCTACACCTTC. Translation: CASSLGQGNYGYTF.

V usage is TRBV27 and J usage is TRBJ2-3; 7 nucleotides match TRBD2. The V gene end was trimmed by 6 bases and the J gene end by 2 bases; junction bases not matched to a gene: 8. Per germline, CDR1 MNHEY and CDR2 SMNVEV (reference sequence). This CDR3 is 15 amino acids long. The CDR3 coding sequence is TGTGCCAGCAGATCTGCGGGAGCTGACACAGATACGCAGTATTTT. Translating gives CASRSAGADTDTQYF.

The chain combines TRBV28 with TRBJ1-1; D is unclear. Trimming shortened V by 5 bases and J by 3 bases, and 4 bases separated the two germline ends. CDR3 size: 11 residues. Germline V gene sequence: CDR1 MDHEN, CDR2 SYDVKM. Written as DNA, the CDR3 is TGTGCCAGCAGTGTAGACACTGAAGCTTTCTTT. Its translation is CASSVDTEAFF.

The chain is built from TRBV7-3 and TRBJ2-7; a weak D match, TRBD1 (8 bases). The germline gives CDR1 SGHTA, CDR2 FQGTGA. Trimming stripped 5 bases from V and 5 bases from J, with 13 bases between. This CDR3 comprises 13 residues. The CDR3 DNA is TGTGCCAGCAGCCCACAGGGGGGGGACGAGCAGTACTTC. Protein: CASSPQGGDEQYF.

The gene calls are TRBV9 and TRBJ1-2; D remains ambiguous. The CDR3 loop spans 16 amino acids. Trimming took off 4 bases at V and 1 base at J, with 17 bases between the two ends. CDR1 is SGDLS and CDR2 is YYNGEE in the germline V gene. The CDR3 nucleotides are TGTGCCAGCAGCCCTCGCCCTACTTCTTATAACTATGGCTACACCTTC. Its protein is CASSPRPTSYNYGYTF.

This clone turned up a few times. The V gene is TRBV7-6, the J gene TRBJ1-5, with 8 bases identical to TRBD1. This CDR3 is built from 16 residues. The ends lost 1 base at V and 2 bases at J; junction bases unmatched: 4. Germline CDR1 reads SGHVS; CDR2 reads FNYEAQ. The CDR3 region has the DNA TGTGCCAGCAGCTTAGTAATGGGACAGGGCAATCAGCCCCAGCATTTT. This encodes CASSLVMGQGNQPQHF. Full variable domain (remainder filled in from reference TRBV7-6 and TRBJ1-5): GAGVSQSPRYKVTKRGQDVALRCDPISGHVSLYWYRQALGQGPEFLTYFNYEAQQDKSGLPNDRFSAERPEGSISTLTIQRTEQRDSAMYRCASSLVMGQGNQPQHFGDGTRLSIL.

The chain links TRBV6-4 to TRBJ2-2; TRBD1 aligns across 8 bases. CDR3 length: 15 residues. Trimming took 2 bases from V and 9 from J; bases not matched to a gene: 8. CDR1 and CDR2 (germline): MRHNA, SNTAGT. Here the CDR3 reads CASSDGKAGGRELFF. The CDR3 DNA reads as TGTGCCAGCAGTGACGGGAAGGCAGGGGGCCGGGAGCTGTTTTTT.

The chain employs TRBV4-3 and TRBJ2-3, with 13 bases fitting TRBD2. The CDR3 contains 15 residues. Looked up from germline, CDR1 is LGHNA and CDR2 is YSLEER. J lost 3 bases, V lost 4 bases, and 1 base had no gene match. The CDR3 sequence is CASSPGLAGTDTQYF. CDR3 nucleotide sequence: TGCGCCAGCAGCCCGGGACTAGCGGGGACAGATACGCAGTATTTT.

The CDR3 loop is CASSQNSRTGSGTGELFF. DNA of the CDR3: TGCGCCAGCAGCCAGAATTCACGGACAGGGTCGGGCACCGGGGAGCTGTTTTTT. The chain is built from TRBV5-1 and TRBJ2-2; TRBD1 matches 8 bases. Germline CDR1 and CDR2: SGHRS and YFSETQ. V shed 4 bases, J shed 4 bases, and the junction held 15 bases outside the gene matches. The CDR3 runs to 18 residues. The full variable domain, in which reference TRBV5-1 and TRBJ2-2 provide the parts outside the CDR3, is KAGVTQTPRYLIKTRGQQVTLSCSPISGHRSVSWYQQTPGQGLQFLFEYFSETQRNKGNFPGRFSGRQFSNSRSEMNVSTLELGDSALYLCASSQNSRTGSGTGELFFGEGSRLTVL.

The rearrangement links TRBV27 to TRBJ2-3; 9 nucleotides agree with TRBD2. The trim removed 6 bases at V and 1 base at J, leaving 5 bases unmatched. CDR1 is MNHEY and CDR2 is SMNVEV in the germline V gene (reference sequence). The CDR3 extends over 15 amino acids. The CDR3 bases are TGTGCCAGCAGGGGACTAGCCGGACGCACAGATACGCAGTATTTT. Translating it yields CASRGLAGRTDTQYF.

This clone was recorded once. In DNA, the CDR3 is TGTGCCAGCAGCCAAGAGGATGGGGGGACCAAAAACATTCAGTACTTC. Translating gives CASSQEDGGTKNIQYF. The rearrangement joins TRBV3-1 (or the pseudogene TRBV3-2) to TRBJ2-4; weak D call: TRBD2 (6 bases). V was cut by 0 bases and J by 2 bases, with 11 bases left in between. The CDR3 contains 16 residues. The germline V gene encodes CDR1 LGHDT and CDR2 YNNKEL (reference sequence).

The V gene is TRBV19, the J gene TRBJ2-6; TRBD2 matches 14 bases. In germline, CDR1 is LNHDA, CDR2 SQIVND (reference sequence). This CDR3 has 20 residues. J was trimmed by 0 bases and V by 5 bases; bases with no gene match: 9. The CDR3 is CASSPRTSGGPDSGANVLTF. The CDR3 DNA reads as TGTGCCAGTAGTCCGAGGACTAGCGGGGGGCCGGACTCTGGGGCCAACGTCCTGACTTTC.

The chain uses TRBV27 and TRBJ2-5, with 14 bases aligning to TRBD2. Germline V lookup: CDR1 MNHEY, CDR2 SMNVEV (reference sequence). The CDR3 is made up of 18 amino acids. Unmatched junction bases numbered 10, after V lost 3 bases and J lost 4 bases. CDR3 in amino acids: CASSFRLAGGLGRETQYF. As DNA, the CDR3 is TGTGCCAGCAGTTTTCGACTAGCGGGGGGGTTAGGAAGAGAGACCCAGTACTTC.

This clone was detected only a few times. The chain carries TRBV3-1 (or the pseudogene TRBV3-2) and TRBJ2-7, with TRBD1 as a possible D gene (5 bases). The germline V gene encodes CDR1 LGHDT and CDR2 YNNKEL (reference sequence). The CDR3 is 15 amino acids. Trimming removed 1 base from V and 5 bases from J, with 15 bases in between. The CDR3 loop reads CASSQVGARGDEQYF. CDR3 coding DNA: TGTGCCAGCAGCCAAGTTGGGGCGAGAGGCGACGAGCAGTACTTC.

The chain has TRBV19 and TRBJ2-5, with a possible D match to TRBD1 (5 bases). This CDR3 is built from 13 residues. V lost 10 bases to trimming and J lost 4 bases, with 16 bases between them. The germline gives CDR1 LNHDA, CDR2 SQIVND (reference sequence). CDR3 amino acids: CATTGRRGETQYF. For the CDR3, the DNA is TGTGCCACCACAGGCCGCCGAGGAGAGACCCAGTACTTC.

The rearrangement uses TRBV28 and TRBJ2-5; 7 positions agree with TRBD2. Trimming removed 7 bases from V and 5 bases from J; junction bases left unmatched: 13. The CDR3 has 15 amino acids. Germline loops: CDR1 MDHEN, CDR2 SYDVKM. This chain's CDR3 is CASILQGGLRETQYF. The DNA of the CDR3 is TGTGCCAGCATCCTGCAGGGAGGGTTGCGGGAGACCCAGTACTTC.

The rearrangement links TRBV9 to TRBJ1-2; D not resolved. Germline CDR1 is SGDLS and CDR2 is YYNGEE. V shed 5 bases and J shed 1 base, with 12 bases lying between them. There are 14 residues in the CDR3. The CDR3 nucleotides are TGTGCCAGCAGTCTAGGAGGGAGTAACTATGGCTACACCTTC. Translating it yields CASSLGGSNYGYTF.

The rearrangement joins TRBV19 to TRBJ2-5; TRBD1 matches 8 bases. With 0 bases clipped from V and 2 bases from J, the junction kept 8 bases outside the gene matches. The CDR3 has 17 residues. Germline CDR1 LNHDA, CDR2 SQIVND (reference sequence). The chain's CDR3 is CASSIDGAGTGQETQYF. The DNA for the CDR3 is TGTGCCAGTAGTATAGATGGGGCCGGGACAGGACAAGAGACCCAGTACTTC.